Listed below are T cell receptor beta chains from one sample, sequenced in a study of human T cells and chemical hapten exposure. TCRdb used MiXCR to reprocess the RACE reads, holding one entry per CDR3 protein. The table shows over 35,000 distinct CDR3 sequences, with more than 9.5% occurring only once. The sequencing here drew on whole blood, taken in connection with sensitization to the hapten diphenylcyclopropenone (DPC). These receptors originate from a woman aged 40-49 years with alopecia areata. Some clones in this sample may be carry-over from other donors' samples. Each CDR3 is given with its conserved first and last residue. A D gene is named only where the DNA matches it firmly. Clone size is given for some rows only: seen once, a few or many times, or a class if the clone is expanded.

J gene,D gene,V gene,clone size,CDR3 protein,CDR3 DNA
TRBJ1-6,TRBD1,TRBV4-1,NA,CASSQVTGERSPLHF,TGCGCCAGCAGCCAAGTAACAGGGGAACGTTCACCCCTCCACTTT
TRBJ1-2,TRBD1,TRBV7-9,medium-sized,CASSSDRVWVGYTF,TGTGCCAGCAGCTCCGACAGGGTCTGGGTTGGCTACACCTTC
TRBJ2-1,NA,TRBV20-1,many,CSAGFSPPIEQFF,TGCAGTGCTGGTTTTTCCCCCCCCATTGAGCAGTTCTTC
TRBJ2-7,NA,TRBV5-6,NA,CASSPLGRRLYEQYF,TGTGCCAGCAGCCCCCTGGGCAGGCGACTCTACGAGCAGTACTTC
TRBJ1-5,TRBD1,TRBV10-1,many,CASSRGSGQPQHF,TGCGCCTCATCCAGGGGGTCTGGTCAGCCCCAGCATTTT
TRBJ2-2,TRBD1,TRBV28,few,CASSPGTGGSTGELFF,TGTGCCAGCAGTCCAGGGACAGGGGGTAGTACCGGGGAGCTGTTTTTT
TRBJ2-2,NA,TRBV7-3,many,CASSRVSGYTGELFF,TGTGCCAGCAGCCGAGTATCGGGGTACACCGGGGAGCTGTTTTTT
TRBJ2-3,NA,TRBV28,few,CASSTDTTDTQYF,TGTGCCAGCAGCACGGACACCACAGATACGCAGTATTTT
TRBJ2-6,TRBD2,TRBV28,NA,CASSWTSTGANVLTF,TGTGCCAGCAGTTGGACTAGCACTGGGGCCAACGTCCTGACTTTC
TRBJ2-7,TRBD1,TRBV12-3/TRBV12-4,NA,CASSRTGVDEQYF,TGTGCCAGCAGCCGGACAGGGGTGGACGAGCAGTACTTC
TRBJ1-1,TRBD1,TRBV28,once,CASSSTGTGGTEAFF,TGTGCCAGCAGTTCCACCGGGACAGGGGGCACTGAAGCTTTCTTT
TRBJ1-6,NA,TRBV12-3/TRBV12-4,many,CASSRDEYNSPLHF,TGTGCCAGCAGTCGGGACGAGTATAATTCACCCCTCCACTTT
TRBJ1-4,NA,TRBV6-2/TRBV6-3,many,CASSYSGQHEKLFF,TGTGCCAGCAGTTACTCCGGACAGCATGAAAAACTGTTTTTT
TRBJ1-3,NA,TRBV19,NA,CASSTDGSSGNTIYF,TGTGCCAGTAGTACGGACGGGAGCTCTGGAAACACCATATATTTT
TRBJ1-1,NA,TRBV27,few,CASSPLAGALMNTEAFF,TGTGCCAGCAGCCCCTTGGCAGGGGCCCTTATGAACACTGAAGCTTTCTTT
TRBJ2-7,NA,TRBV15,NA,CATSRDQREQYF,TGTGCCACCAGCAGAGACCAAAGGGAGCAGTACTTC
TRBJ2-3,NA,TRBV4-1,NA,CASSQILTGTEYF,TGCGCCAGCAGCCAAATCCTTACCGGGACGGAATATTTT
TRBJ1-1,TRBD1,TRBV29-1,many,CSVRGQGTEAFF,TGCAGCGTCCGAGGACAGGGCACTGAAGCTTTCTTT
TRBJ2-7,NA,TRBV29-1,NA,CSVWRPPYEQYF,TGCAGCGTTTGGAGGCCGCCCTACGAGCAGTACTTC
TRBJ2-3,NA,TRBV20-1,NA,CSARGGDTQYF,TGCAGTGCTAGAGGGGGGGATACGCAGTATTTT
TRBJ1-5,NA,TRBV11-2,few,CASSLGTSGQPQHF,TGTGCCAGCAGCTTAGGGACATCAGGGCAGCCCCAGCATTTT
TRBJ2-1,NA,TRBV6-6,many,CASSYSLGEGENNEQFF,TGTGCCAGCAGTTACTCCCTGGGGGAAGGGGAGAACAATGAGCAGTTCTTC
TRBJ1-5,NA,TRBV28,few,CASTGGAGNQPQHF,TGTGCCAGCACGGGTGGGGCGGGCAATCAGCCCCAGCATTTT
TRBJ2-5,TRBD1,TRBV20-1,many,CSARDQGTGDEETQYF,TGCAGTGCTAGAGATCAAGGGACAGGGGATGAGGAGACCCAGTACTTC
TRBJ2-3,NA,TRBV7-8,many,CASSLGQDRTDTQYF,TGTGCCAGCAGCTTAGGACAGGACCGCACAGATACGCAGTATTTT
TRBJ1-1,NA,TRBV29-1,few,CSAQTGRNTEAFF,TGCAGCGCCCAGACAGGCCGGAACACTGAAGCTTTCTTT
TRBJ2-6,TRBD2,TRBV28,few,CASAVAGGFGANVLTF,TGTGCCAGCGCGGTAGCGGGGGGGTTTGGGGCCAACGTCCTGACTTTC
TRBJ1-4,TRBD1,TRBV29-1,NA,CSVAGTGTEKLFF,TGCAGCGTAGCCGGGACAGGGACTGAAAAACTGTTTTTT
TRBJ2-2,TRBD1,TRBV7-3,NA,CASSRDRGAGELFF,TGTGCCAGCAGCCGGGACAGGGGAGCCGGGGAGCTGTTTTTT
TRBJ2-7,NA,TRBV12-3/TRBV12-4,many,CASSSSLPYEQYF,TGTGCCAGCAGTTCATCATTGCCCTACGAGCAGTACTTC
TRBJ2-3,TRBD1,TRBV10-1,many,CASPRKGGPTDTQYF,TGCGCCAGCCCCCGGAAAGGGGGCCCCACAGATACGCAGTATTTT
TRBJ2-1,NA,TRBV4-1,many,CASSLLGLPPGDEQFF,TGCGCCAGCAGCCTCTTGGGACTGCCCCCCGGGGATGAGCAGTTCTTC
TRBJ1-1,TRBD1,TRBV4-2,many,CASSRTGQMNTEAFF,TGTGCCAGCAGCCGGACAGGACAGATGAACACTGAAGCTTTCTTT
TRBJ1-6,NA,TRBV7-2,once,CASSWGAWSTGSPLHF,TGTGCCAGCAGCTGGGGGGCGTGGAGTACGGGTTCACCCCTCCACTTT
TRBJ2-1,NA,TRBV10-3,NA,CAISAGPLPNEQFF,TGTGCCATCAGTGCGGGTCCGCTACCAAATGAGCAGTTCTTC
TRBJ1-4,NA,TRBV3-1,NA,CASRDGRRKLFF,TGTGCCAGCAGGGACGGACGGAGAAAACTGTTTTTT
TRBJ1-2,NA,TRBV19,NA,CASSGSPGALSGGYTF,TGTGCCAGTAGTGGAAGCCCCGGGGCTCTTTCTGGAGGCTACACCTTC
TRBJ2-2,NA,TRBV4-2,NA,CASSQTGTNTGELFF,TGTGCCAGCAGCCAAACAGGGACGAACACCGGGGAGCTGTTTTTT
TRBJ1-1,NA,TRBV7-9,few,CASSLFANTEAFF,TGTGCCAGCAGCTTATTCGCGAACACTGAAGCTTTCTTT
TRBJ2-2,NA,TRBV7-3,many,CASSAGLMGELFF,TGTGCCAGCAGTGCGGGATTAATGGGGGAGCTGTTTTTT
TRBJ1-1,TRBD1,TRBV20-1,many,CSARWTGAMNTEAFF,TGCAGTGCTCGCTGGACAGGGGCGATGAACACTGAAGCTTTCTTT